The 31 T cell receptor beta chains given below trace back to one sample, sequenced in a study of T cells in Graves' hyperthyroidism and ophthalmopathy (dated by TCRdb to the late 2010s). The receptor library was made with multiplex PCR. The listed sequencing device is Illumina HiSeq 2000. The TCR beta CDR3 regions were amplified from the RNA transcripts. For the first round of RT-PCR on the TCR CDR3, the HTBI primer set was used together with the Qiagen OneStep RT-PCR kit. Through fastp at Q25 and MiXCR, TCRdb rebuilt clones from the public reads, retaining in-frame beta chains. CDR3 protein sequences are deduplicated, and each keeps its most common genes and DNA. The sample records roughly 570,000 distinct CDR3 sequences, approximately 44% of which are singletons. About 20% of the sample lies in the top ten. The sample consisted of peripheral blood or thyroid tissue (not recorded which). The receptors shown here come from an adult woman with Graves' disease, either hyperthyroidism or ophthalmopathy (not recorded which).

This clonotype was detected only a few times. The CDR3 region has the DNA TGTGCCACCCTAACTAGCGGGACTCAAGAGACCCAGTACTTC. Protein product: CATLTSGTQETQYF. This chain uses TRBV28 with TRBJ2-5, with TRBD2 matching over 10 bases. Germline CDR1 and CDR2: MDHEN and SYDVKM. V lost 10 bases and J lost 2; bases outside the gene matches: 7. This CDR3 spans 14 amino acids.

Points on this clonotype: An end of the junction does not agree with germline; a read error may underlie this. This chain connects TRBV7-8 to TRBJ2-7; D is undetermined. The CDR3 has 9 amino acids. Germline V lookup: CDR1 SGHVS, CDR2 FQNEAQ. The CDR3 spells CASSPPVSF. The CDR3 bases are TGTGCCAGCAGCCCCCCGGTCAGCTTC.

This chain uses TRBV6-6 with TRBJ1-6, with a possible D match to TRBD1 (5 bases). V shed 7 bases and J shed 7 bases, with 14 bases lying between them. The CDR3 is 14 residues long. CDR1 MNHNY and CDR2 SVGAGI come from the germline V gene (reference sequence). The DNA for the CDR3 is TGTGCCAGCACCCAGGGAGTGGAGAATTCACCCCTCCACTTT. Its protein product is CASTQGVENSPLHF.

This clonotype showed up many times. This chain uses TRBV30 with TRBJ1-5; unclear D gene. V was clipped by 0 bases and J by 0 bases, with 3 bases between them. The CDR3 runs to 13 residues. CDR1 is GTSNPN, CDR2 SVGIG, per germline (reference sequence). The CDR3 DNA sequence: TGTGCCTGGAGTGTGAGTAGCAATCAGCCCCAGCATTTT. Amino acids: CAWSVSSNQPQHF.

This clonotype was observed at least ten times. The V call is TRBV2, the J call TRBJ2-2; D gene unclear. V was clipped by 6 bases and J by 5 bases, with 4 bases between them. CDR1 SNHLY and CDR2 FYNNEI come from the germline V gene. The CDR3 is 11 amino acids. The CDR3 reads CASRGTGELFF. Here the CDR3 DNA reads TGTGCCAGCAGGGGTACCGGGGAGCTGTTTTTT.

The rearrangement uses TRBV7-9 and TRBJ1-2; the D is unclear. The CDR3 is 12 residues long. Trimming stripped 1 base from V and 8 bases from J, with 8 bases between. Germline-derived CDR1 and CDR2 are SEHNR and FQNEAQ (reference sequence). The CDR3 nucleotides are TGTGCCAGCAGCTTAGAAGGTTGGGGCTACACCTTC. Amino acids: CASSLEGWGYTF.

The genes are TRBV15 and TRBJ2-1; 8 bases line up with TRBD2. Looked up from germline, CDR1 is LNHNV and CDR2 is YYDKDF (reference sequence). V trimming: 7 bases; J trimming: 3 bases; junction bases outside the gene matches: 5. This CDR3 spans 14 amino acids. The DNA of the CDR3 is TGTGCCACCAAAATAGCGGGATTCTACAATGAGCAGTTCTTC. Amino acids: CATKIAGFYNEQFF.

Comments on this clonotype: A read error may produce the germline difference seen at one junction end. The rearrangement joins TRBV10-2 to TRBJ1-1; 10 bases line up with TRBD1. There are 15 residues in the CDR3. CDR1 is WSHSY and CDR2 is SAAADI in the germline V gene. The CDR3 region is CASGDPGQGNPEAFF. The CDR3 DNA reads TGCGCCAGCGGGGACCCGGGACAGGGGAACCCTGAAGCTTTCTTT.

This clonotype was seen repeatedly, ten times or more. The chain uses TRBV5-6 and TRBJ1-2; no definite D call. CDR1 and CDR2 (germline): SGHDT, YYEEEE. The CDR3 length is 15 residues. V lost 2 bases and J 2 bases, leaving 13 bases between the germline ends. CDR3 nucleotides: TGTGCCAGCAGCTTTTTACAGTTCACCAACTATGGCTACACCTTC. Protein: CASSFLQFTNYGYTF.

The chain couples TRBV18 to TRBJ1-2; 8 bases line up with TRBD1. V was clipped by 3 bases and J by 8 bases; unmatched bases: 5. Per the germline V gene, CDR1 is KGHSH and CDR2 is LQKENI. The CDR3 totals 13 residues. DNA for the CDR3: TGTGCCAGCTCACCCGGGACAGGCCCCGGCTACACCTTC. Its protein is CASSPGTGPGYTF.

The J gene is TRBJ2-7, the V gene TRBV7-9, with a possible D match to TRBD1 (5 bases). V was cut by 6 bases and J by 9 bases, with 18 bases left in between. CDR3 length equals 13 residues. Germline V gene data show CDR1 as SEHNR and CDR2 as FQNEAQ (reference sequence). This CDR3 is CASSSRGRGGQYF. The DNA for the CDR3 is TGTGCCAGCAGTTCCCGCGGTAGGGGCGGGCAGTACTTC.

This clonotype was detected many times. The chain links TRBV6-5 to TRBJ2-7; 9 bases agree with TRBD2. J was trimmed by 7 bases and V by 5 bases; bases with no gene match: 12. CDR3 length: 15 residues. Germline-derived CDR1 and CDR2 are MNHEY and SVGAGI. The CDR3 spells CASSHRVAGVGEQYF. CDR3 sequence (DNA): TGTGCCAGCAGTCACAGGGTAGCGGGAGTGGGGGAGCAGTACTTC.

This clonotype has only a few counts. This chain joins TRBV20-1 and TRBJ1-5; D may be TRBD1 (6 bases). The CDR3 is 13 amino acids. Germline CDR1 and CDR2: DFQATT and SNEGSKA (reference sequence). The ends were cut back, 1 base at V and 4 bases at J, with 8 bases in the middle. CDR3 coding DNA: TGCAGTGCTAGAGCAGGGGTGAATCAGCCCCAGCATTTT. The encoded protein is CSARAGVNQPQHF.

This clonotype has a count of ten or more. This chain connects TRBV11-2 to TRBJ1-5, with D unclear. The CDR3 length is 14 residues. Trimming stripped 4 bases from V and 2 bases from J, with 9 bases between. Germline V gene data show CDR1 as SGHAT and CDR2 as FQNNGV. For the CDR3, the DNA is TGTGCCAGCAGCTCAAGCCCGGGCAATCAGCCCCAGCATTTT. Its translation is CASSSSPGNQPQHF.

The V call is TRBV10-3, the J call TRBJ2-2; no clear D gene. CDR3 length: 16 amino acids. V was shortened by 3 bases and J by 5 bases, with 16 bases between the two germline ends. Per the germline V gene, CDR1 is ENHRY and CDR2 is SYGVKD. The CDR3 loop is CAISDPGPSGTGELFF. In DNA form, the CDR3 reads TGTGCCATCAGTGATCCAGGTCCCTCGGGTACCGGGGAGCTGTTTTTT.

This clonotype has ten or more counts. This chain links TRBV24-1 with TRBJ1-1, with a weak D call TRBD1 (6 bases). V lost 3 bases to trimming and J lost 0 bases, with 10 bases between them. From germline, CDR1 is KGHDR and CDR2 SFDVKD. This CDR3 spans 15 amino acids. CDR3 bases: TGTGCCACCAGTGATGGGGACATGTTGAACACTGAAGCTTTCTTT. It encodes CATSDGDMLNTEAFF.

The chain couples TRBV10-3 to TRBJ1-3; 7 bases align to TRBD1. Germline values: CDR1 ENHRY, CDR2 SYGVKD. The V segment lost 3 bases and the J segment 0 bases; nucleotides outside the gene matches: 5. The CDR3 loop spans 16 amino acids. The chain's CDR3 is CAISDTGQYSGNTIYF. For the CDR3, the DNA is TGTGCCATCAGTGATACGGGACAGTACTCTGGAAACACCATATATTTT.

With respect to this clonotype: A single base separates this from a much larger clone, so it may be a read error. This sequence joins TRBV11-2 and TRBJ2-2; D is possibly TRBD1 (6 bases). The ends were cut back, 7 bases at V and 4 bases at J, with 19 bases in the middle. Germline CDR1 reads SGHAT; CDR2 reads FQNNGV. The CDR3 covers 16 residues. CDR3 protein: CASKLLRQVVTGELFF. CDR3 coding DNA: TGTGCCAGCAAACTTCTTAGACAGGTGGTCACCGGGGAGCTGTTTTTT.

V gene TRBV7-6 combines with J gene TRBJ1-1; 9 bases are a match to TRBD1. The V segment lost 7 bases and the J segment 10 bases; nucleotides outside the gene matches: 10. CDR1 SGHVS and CDR2 FNYEAQ come from the germline V gene. The CDR3 has 13 amino acids. In DNA, the CDR3 is TGTGCCAGCAACCCGGGACAGGGACGAGGAGCTTTCTTT. This codes for CASNPGQGRGAFF.

This clonotype appeared many times. V usage is TRBV12-3 or TRBV12-4 and J usage is TRBJ1-6; D may be TRBD1 (5 bases). V was pared by 6 bases and J by 9 bases, with 9 bases between. The CDR3 consists of 12 residues. This CDR3 reads CASRGTTSPLHF. CDR3 nucleotides: TGTGCCAGCAGAGGGACCACTTCACCCCTCCACTTT.

This clonotype was detected ten times or more. The V gene is TRBV20-1, the J gene TRBJ1-5; possibly TRBD1 for D (5 bases). Trimming took 1 base from V and 1 from J, leaving 11 bases between them. This CDR3 has 15 residues. Germline assignment: CDR1 DFQATT and CDR2 SNEGSKA (reference sequence). CDR3 loop: CSARAVRDSNQPQHF. Written as DNA, the CDR3 is TGCAGTGCTAGAGCTGTCCGGGACAGCAATCAGCCCCAGCATTTT.

The chain has TRBV20-1 and TRBJ1-1; 7 positions match TRBD1. The V and J ends lost 6 bases and 5 bases, in that order; junction bases with no gene match: 18. CDR1 DFQATT and CDR2 SNEGSKA come from the germline V gene (reference sequence). This CDR3 comprises 16 residues. The CDR3 DNA is TGCAGTGCCCGAGGGGGACTAAGACAGGGTGGTACTGAAGCTTTCTTT. This sequence encodes CSARGGLRQGGTEAFF.

This clonotype appeared many times. The rearrangement links TRBV5-5 to TRBJ1-5; TRBD1 matches at 12 bases. The J segment lost 6 bases and the V segment lost 4 bases, leaving 5 bases of the junction unmatched. Germline CDR1 and CDR2: SGHKS and YYEKEE (reference sequence). The CDR3 covers 15 residues. The DNA of the CDR3 is TGTGCCAGCAGCGAAGGGACAGGGGGCGGTCAGCCCCAGCATTTT. It codes for CASSEGTGGGQPQHF.

This clonotype turned up a few times. The gene calls are TRBV12-3 or TRBV12-4 and TRBJ2-5; 14 nucleotides align to TRBD2. The length of the CDR3 is 17 residues. The V and J ends lost 6 bases and 4 bases, in that order; junction bases with no gene match: 10. The CDR3 DNA reads TGTGCCAGCAGACCGGGACTAGCGGGAGTTTTATTAGAGACCCAGTACTTC. Its translation is CASRPGLAGVLLETQYF.

This clonotype was detected ten times or more. The chain joins TRBV6-6 to TRBJ1-2, with 7 bases matching TRBD1. The CDR3 length is 12 residues. V lost 4 bases, J lost 8 bases, and 4 bases stayed unmatched. CDR1 is MNHNY, CDR2 SVGAGI, per germline (reference sequence). The CDR3 is CASSFRQGGYTF. CDR3 sequence (DNA): TGTGCCAGCAGTTTCCGACAGGGAGGCTACACCTTC.

This clonotype came up a few times. The chain uses TRBV21-1 and TRBJ2-1; the DNA was not compared with TRBD1, the D call given in the table. TRBV21-1 is listed as a pseudogene. The CDR3 runs 14 residues. The CDR3: CASSKTGSGDEQFF. The CDR3 DNA reads TGTGCCAGCAGCAAGACAGGGTCGGGGGATGAGCAGTTCTTC.

This clonotype was picked up many times. V usage is TRBV3-1 and J usage is TRBJ2-5; tentative D call: TRBD2 (6 bases). The CDR3 has 15 amino acids. V lost 4 bases and J lost 4, with 16 bases in between. CDR1 is LGHDT, CDR2 YNNKEL, per germline (reference sequence). The CDR3 here is CASSPYPGGAETQYF. CDR3 nucleotide sequence: TGTGCCAGCAGCCCATACCCCGGGGGAGCAGAGACCCAGTACTTC.

Note on this clonotype: Given a much more abundant clone one base away, this may be a read error. Since the CDR3 does not end with the conserved phenylalanine or tryptophan, this likely comes from a read error. The chain carries TRBV5-5 and TRBJ2-5; perhaps D is TRBD1 or TRBD2 (6 bases each). Germline lookup yields CDR1 SGHKS and CDR2 YYEKEE (reference sequence). The CDR3 is 15 residues long. Between the trimmed V and J ends, which lost 2 bases and 1 base, there was a span of 12 bases. The CDR3 is CASSLRGVRQETQYL. The CDR3 DNA reads TGTGCCAGCAGCTTAAGGGGGGTTCGCCAAGAGACCCAGTACCTC.

CDR3 nucleotide sequence: TGCAGCCTGACCCGGACGAATGAGCAGTTCTTC. Amino acid sequence: CSLTRTNEQFF. The V and J genes are TRBV20-1 and TRBJ2-7; no reliable D call. The J call could be wrong; TRBJ2-1 is a better fit for the DNA end. CDR1 and CDR2 (germline): DFQATT, SNEGSKA (reference sequence). The CDR3 length is 11 residues.

V is TRBV10-3 and J is TRBJ2-7; 7 nucleotides agree with TRBD1. The V segment lost 2 bases and the J segment 3 bases; nucleotides outside the gene matches: 7. This CDR3 comprises 15 residues. Germline V gene data show CDR1 as ENHRY and CDR2 as SYGVKD. The CDR3: CAISEEGDSYYEQYF. CDR3 DNA: TGTGCCATCAGTGAGGAGGGGGACAGCTACTACGAGCAGTACTTC.

The V call is TRBV7-8, the J call TRBJ2-1; TRBD2 agrees at 8 bases. Trimming at V came to 7 bases and at J to 8 bases, leaving 10 bases not matched to a gene. The CDR3 totals 14 residues. The germline V gene encodes CDR1 SGHVS and CDR2 FQNEAQ. The CDR3 loop is CASNAGGSPYEQFF. In DNA, the CDR3 is TGTGCCAGCAACGCGGGGGGCTCACCCTATGAGCAGTTCTTC.